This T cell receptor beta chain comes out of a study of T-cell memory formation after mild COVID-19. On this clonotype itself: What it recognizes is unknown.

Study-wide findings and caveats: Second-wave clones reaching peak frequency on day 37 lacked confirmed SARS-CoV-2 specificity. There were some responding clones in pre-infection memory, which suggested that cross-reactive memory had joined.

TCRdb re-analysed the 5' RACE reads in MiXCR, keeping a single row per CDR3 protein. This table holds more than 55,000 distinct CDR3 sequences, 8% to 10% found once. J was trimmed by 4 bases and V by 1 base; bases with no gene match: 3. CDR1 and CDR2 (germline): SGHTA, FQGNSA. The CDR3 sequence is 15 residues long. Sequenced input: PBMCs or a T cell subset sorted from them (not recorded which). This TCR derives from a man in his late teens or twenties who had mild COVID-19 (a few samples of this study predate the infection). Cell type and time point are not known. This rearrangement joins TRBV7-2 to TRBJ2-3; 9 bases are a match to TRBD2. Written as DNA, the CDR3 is TGTGCCAGCAGCTTAGGAGCGGGGGGACCAGATACGCAGTATTTT. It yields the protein CASSLGAGGPDTQYF.